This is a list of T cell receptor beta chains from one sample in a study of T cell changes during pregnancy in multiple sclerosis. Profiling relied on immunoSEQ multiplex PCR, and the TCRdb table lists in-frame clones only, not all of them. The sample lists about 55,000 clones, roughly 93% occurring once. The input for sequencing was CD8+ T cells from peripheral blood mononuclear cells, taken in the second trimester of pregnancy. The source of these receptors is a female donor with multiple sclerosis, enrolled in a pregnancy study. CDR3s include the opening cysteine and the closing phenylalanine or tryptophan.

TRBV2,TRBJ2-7,CASSMVPSSYEQYF
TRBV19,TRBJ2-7,CASSSGTSGATYEQYF
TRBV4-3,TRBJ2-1,CASSQDGTGQYNEQFF
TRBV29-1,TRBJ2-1,CSVESTGEQFF
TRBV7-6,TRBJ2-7,CASSFEGVAYEQYF
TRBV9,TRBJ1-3,CASSPPRSSGNTIYF
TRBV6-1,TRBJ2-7,CASSEEGTASYEQYF
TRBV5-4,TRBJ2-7,CASSFSGRPYEQYF
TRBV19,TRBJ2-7,CASSITGSYEQYF
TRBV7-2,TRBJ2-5,CASSPPSALVVGETQYF